The clone carrying this T cell receptor (beta chain) has a single count. The target antigen is unknown. Resections were taken during corrective heart surgery, and the thymus tissue came from these. The assay was immunoSEQ multiplex PCR, and TCRdb's table has in-frame clones only and misses some. The data contain about 78,000 clones, around 96% of them singletons. The data stem from a study of human thymus T cells. General observations from the study: Related research examined unrelated individuals and reported that their thymic repertoires overlapped highly.

Trimming cost V 2 bases and J 11 bases, with 12 bases left between them. There are 12 residues in the CDR3. Germline V lookup: CDR1 MGHDK, CDR2 SYGVNS. Sequenced sample: thymus tissue. This clonotype was sampled from a boy under three years old with a congenital heart defect but otherwise immunologically healthy. This chain connects TRBV25-1 to TRBJ1-1, with TRBD1 as a possible D gene (5 bases). The CDR3 loop is CASSEEGPGAFF. Here the CDR3 DNA reads TGTGCCAGCAGTGAAGAAGGGCCAGGGGCTTTCTTT. Drawing the rest from reference TRBV25-1 and TRBJ1-1, the complete variable domain is EADIYQTPRYLVIGTGKKITLECSQTMGHDKMYWYQQDPGMELHLIHYSYGVNSTEKGDLSSESTVSRIRTEHFPLTLESARPSHTSQYLCASSEEGPGAFFGQGTRLTVV.